This TCR beta chain was identified during a study of cytomegalovirus exposure and HLA in healthy donors. Use of 60 Vbeta and 13 Jbeta primers characterized the PCR. The table came from immunoSEQ multiplex PCR; TCRdb's copy has only in-frame clones and leaves some out. This table has a few hundred thousand clones, roughly 80% appearing once. The CDR3 is 14 residues long. V lost 1 base, J lost 1 base, and 6 bases lay in between. Germline CDR1 SGHRS, CDR2 YFSETQ. Sequenced sample: PBMCs. This receptor was obtained from a girl aged 2-10 years in good health and CMV-seronegative. V and J are TRBV5-1 and TRBJ1-3; D is uncertain. The CDR3 bases are TGCGCCAGCAGCTTGTCGGGGTCTGGAAACACCATATATTTT. It yields the protein CASSLSGSGNTIYF.